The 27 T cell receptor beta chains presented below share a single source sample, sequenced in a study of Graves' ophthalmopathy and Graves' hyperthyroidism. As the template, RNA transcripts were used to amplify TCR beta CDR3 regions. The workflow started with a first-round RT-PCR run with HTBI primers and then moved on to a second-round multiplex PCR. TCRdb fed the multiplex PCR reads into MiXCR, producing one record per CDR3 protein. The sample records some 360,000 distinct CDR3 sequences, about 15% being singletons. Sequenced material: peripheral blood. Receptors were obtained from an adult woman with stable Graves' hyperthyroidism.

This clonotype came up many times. For the CDR3, the DNA is TGTGCCACCCAAGGGGGCGCCAACGAGCAGTACTTC. This codes for CATQGGANEQYF. The rearrangement links TRBV25-1 to TRBJ2-7; 7 positions agree with TRBD1. Losses at the gene ends were 10 bases for V and 5 bases for J; bases not matched to a gene: 8. Per the germline V gene, CDR1 is MGHDK and CDR2 is SYGVNS. There are 12 residues in the CDR3.

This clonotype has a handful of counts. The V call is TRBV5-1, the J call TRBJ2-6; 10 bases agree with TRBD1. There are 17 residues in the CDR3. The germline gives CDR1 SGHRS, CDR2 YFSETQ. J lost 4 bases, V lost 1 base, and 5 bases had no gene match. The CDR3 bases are TGCGCCAGCAGCTTGTTAGGGACAGGGGTCGGGGCCAACGTCCTGACTTTC. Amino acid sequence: CASSLLGTGVGANVLTF.

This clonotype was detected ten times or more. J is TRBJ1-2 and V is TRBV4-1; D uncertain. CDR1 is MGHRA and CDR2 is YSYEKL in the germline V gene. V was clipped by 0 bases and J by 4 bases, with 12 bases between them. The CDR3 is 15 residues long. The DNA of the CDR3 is TGCGCCAGCAGCCAAGACCCGGCCAAGGGCTATGGCTACACCTTC. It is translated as CASSQDPAKGYGYTF.

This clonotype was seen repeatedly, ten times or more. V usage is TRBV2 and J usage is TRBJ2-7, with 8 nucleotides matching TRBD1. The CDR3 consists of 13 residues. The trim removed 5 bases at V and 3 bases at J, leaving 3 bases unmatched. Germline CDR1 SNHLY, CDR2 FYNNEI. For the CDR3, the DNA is TGTGCCAGCAGTCATGACAGGGGCTACGAGCAGTACTTC. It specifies CASSHDRGYEQYF.

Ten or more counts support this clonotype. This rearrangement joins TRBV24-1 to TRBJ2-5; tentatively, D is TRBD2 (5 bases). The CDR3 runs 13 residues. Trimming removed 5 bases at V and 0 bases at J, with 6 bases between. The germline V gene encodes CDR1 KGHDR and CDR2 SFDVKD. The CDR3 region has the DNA TGTGCCACCAGTGGAGGGTACCAAGAGACCCAGTACTTC. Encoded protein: CATSGGYQETQYF.

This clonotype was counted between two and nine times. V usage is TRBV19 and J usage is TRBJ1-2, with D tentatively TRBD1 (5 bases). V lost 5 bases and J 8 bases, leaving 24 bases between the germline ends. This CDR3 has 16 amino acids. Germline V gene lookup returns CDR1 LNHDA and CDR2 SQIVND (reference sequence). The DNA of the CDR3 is TGTGCCAGTAGTTCCAACTCACTCGGGACGCTCGGCGGCTACACCTTC. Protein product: CASSSNSLGTLGGYTF.

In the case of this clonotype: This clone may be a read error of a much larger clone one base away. CDR3 coding DNA: TGTGCCAGCAGTTACGTGCAGGGCTGTGACTACGAGCAGTACTTC. Translating it yields CASSYVQGCDYEQYF. V usage is TRBV6-5 and J usage is TRBJ2-7; D perhaps matches TRBD1 (5 bases). The ends were cut back, 2 bases at V and 3 bases at J, with 14 bases in the middle. This CDR3 is 15 amino acids long. The germline CDR1 and CDR2 sequences are MNHEY and SVGAGI.

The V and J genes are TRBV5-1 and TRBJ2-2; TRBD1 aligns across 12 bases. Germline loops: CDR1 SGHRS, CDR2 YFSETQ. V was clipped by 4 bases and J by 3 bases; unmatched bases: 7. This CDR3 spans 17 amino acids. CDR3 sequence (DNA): TGCGCCAGCAGCCGGGACAGGGGGCGCGAGGACACCGGGGAGCTGTTTTTT. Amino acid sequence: CASSRDRGREDTGELFF.

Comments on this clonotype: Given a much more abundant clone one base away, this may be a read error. CDR3 loop: CASSHSRNEKFF. In nucleotides, the CDR3 is TGTGCCAGCAGTCACTCCCGCAATGAGAAGTTCTTC. The chain has TRBV27 and TRBJ2-1; D gene unclear. This CDR3 comprises 12 residues. Germline loops: CDR1 MNHEY, CDR2 SMNVEV (reference sequence).

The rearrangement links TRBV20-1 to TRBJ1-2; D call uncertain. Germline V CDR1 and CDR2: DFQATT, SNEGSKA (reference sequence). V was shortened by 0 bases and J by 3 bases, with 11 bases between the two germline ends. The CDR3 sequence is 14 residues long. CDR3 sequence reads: CSARDLRVDYGYTF. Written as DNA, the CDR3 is TGCAGTGCTAGAGATCTGAGGGTAGACTATGGCTACACCTTC.

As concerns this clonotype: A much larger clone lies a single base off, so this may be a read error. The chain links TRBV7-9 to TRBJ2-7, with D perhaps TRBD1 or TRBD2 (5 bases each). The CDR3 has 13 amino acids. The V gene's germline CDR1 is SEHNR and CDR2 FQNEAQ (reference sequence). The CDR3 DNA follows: TGTGCCAGCAGCTTTAGGGGAGAGTACGAGCAGTGCTTC. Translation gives CASSFRGEYEQCF.

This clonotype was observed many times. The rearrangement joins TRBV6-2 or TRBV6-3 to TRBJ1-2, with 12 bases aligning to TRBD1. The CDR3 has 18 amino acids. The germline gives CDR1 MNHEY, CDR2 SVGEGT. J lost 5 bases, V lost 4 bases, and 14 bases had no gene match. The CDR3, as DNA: TGTGCCAGCAGTTCCGAACTCACCGGGACAGGGGGCTATTATGGCTACACCTTC. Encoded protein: CASSSELTGTGGYYGYTF.

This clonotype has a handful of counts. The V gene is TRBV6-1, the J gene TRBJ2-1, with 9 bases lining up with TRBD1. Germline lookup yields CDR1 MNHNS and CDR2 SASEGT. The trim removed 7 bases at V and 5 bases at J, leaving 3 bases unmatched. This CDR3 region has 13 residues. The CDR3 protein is CASMGQGHNEQFF. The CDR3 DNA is TGTGCCAGCATGGGACAGGGCCACAATGAGCAGTTCTTC.

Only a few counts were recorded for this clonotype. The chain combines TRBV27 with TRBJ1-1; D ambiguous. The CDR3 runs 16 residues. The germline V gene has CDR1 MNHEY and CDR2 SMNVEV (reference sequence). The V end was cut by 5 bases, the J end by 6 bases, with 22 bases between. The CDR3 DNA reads TGTGCCAGCAGTCTATACTCCCCCTGGGGTTCGCCTGAAGCTTTCTTT. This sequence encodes CASSLYSPWGSPEAFF.

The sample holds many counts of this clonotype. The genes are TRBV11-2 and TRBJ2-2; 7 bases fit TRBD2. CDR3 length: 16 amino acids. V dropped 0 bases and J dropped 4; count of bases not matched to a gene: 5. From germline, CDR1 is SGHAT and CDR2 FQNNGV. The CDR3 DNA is TGTGCCAGCAGCTTAGAGCGGGGGTCTCTCACCGGGGAGCTGTTTTTT. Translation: CASSLERGSLTGELFF.

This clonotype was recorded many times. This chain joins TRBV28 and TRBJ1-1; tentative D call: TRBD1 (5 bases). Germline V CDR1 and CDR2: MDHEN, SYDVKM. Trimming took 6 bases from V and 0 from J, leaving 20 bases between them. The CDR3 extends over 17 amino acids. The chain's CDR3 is CASRTIGPGRLNTEAFF. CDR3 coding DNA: TGTGCCAGCAGAACGATCGGTCCGGGACGCCTGAACACTGAAGCTTTCTTT.

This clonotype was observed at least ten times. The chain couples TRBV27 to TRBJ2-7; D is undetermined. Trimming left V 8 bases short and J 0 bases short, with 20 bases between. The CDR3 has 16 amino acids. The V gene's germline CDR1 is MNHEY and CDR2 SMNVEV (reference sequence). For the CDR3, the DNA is TGTGCCAGCGCATCGGGCCCGCCCCCCCTCTCCTACGAGCAGTACTTC. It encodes CASASGPPPLSYEQYF.

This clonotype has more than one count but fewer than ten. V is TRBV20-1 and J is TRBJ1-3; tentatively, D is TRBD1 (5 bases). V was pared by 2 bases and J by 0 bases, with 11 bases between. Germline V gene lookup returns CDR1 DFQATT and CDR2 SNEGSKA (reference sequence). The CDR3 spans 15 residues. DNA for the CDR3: TGCAGTGCTAGAATGGGACGCGACTCTGGAAACACCATATATTTT. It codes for CSARMGRDSGNTIYF.

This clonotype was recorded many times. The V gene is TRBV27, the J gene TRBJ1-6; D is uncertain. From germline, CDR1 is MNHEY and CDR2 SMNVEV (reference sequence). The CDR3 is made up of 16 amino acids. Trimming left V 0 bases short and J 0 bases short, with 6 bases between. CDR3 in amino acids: CASSLSQSSYNSPLHF. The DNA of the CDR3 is TGTGCCAGCAGTTTATCACAGAGCTCCTATAATTCACCCCTCCACTTT.

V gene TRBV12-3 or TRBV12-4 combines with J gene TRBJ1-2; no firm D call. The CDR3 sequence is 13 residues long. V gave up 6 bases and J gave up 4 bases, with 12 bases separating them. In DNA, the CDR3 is TGTGCCAGCAGACAAGGGTCGTTCTATGGCTACACCTTC. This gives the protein CASRQGSFYGYTF.

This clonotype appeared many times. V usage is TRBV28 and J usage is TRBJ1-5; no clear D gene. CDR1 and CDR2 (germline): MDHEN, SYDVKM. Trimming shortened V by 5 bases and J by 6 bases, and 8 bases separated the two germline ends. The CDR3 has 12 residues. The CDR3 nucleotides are TGTGCCAGCAGTCCCCTTCGTCAGCCCCAGCATTTT. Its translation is CASSPLRQPQHF.

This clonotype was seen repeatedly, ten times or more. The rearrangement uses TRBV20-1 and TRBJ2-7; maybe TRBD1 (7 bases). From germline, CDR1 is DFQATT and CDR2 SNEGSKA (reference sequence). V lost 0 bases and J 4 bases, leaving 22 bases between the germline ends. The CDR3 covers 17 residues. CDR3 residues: CSARDSMPGGTGYEQYF. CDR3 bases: TGCAGTGCTAGAGACAGTATGCCAGGGGGGACGGGGTACGAGCAGTACTTC.

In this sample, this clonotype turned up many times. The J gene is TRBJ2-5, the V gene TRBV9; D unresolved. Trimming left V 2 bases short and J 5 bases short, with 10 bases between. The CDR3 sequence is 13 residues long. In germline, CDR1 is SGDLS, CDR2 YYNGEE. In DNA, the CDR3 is TGTGCCAGCAGCGTGCGGCTTGTTGAGACCCAGTACTTC. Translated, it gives CASSVRLVETQYF.

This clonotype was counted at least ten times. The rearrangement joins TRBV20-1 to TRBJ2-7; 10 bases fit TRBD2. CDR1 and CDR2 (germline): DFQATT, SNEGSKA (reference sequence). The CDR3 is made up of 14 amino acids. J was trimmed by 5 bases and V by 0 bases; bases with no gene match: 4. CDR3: CSAREAGGRNEQYF. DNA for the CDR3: TGCAGTGCTAGAGAAGCGGGAGGGCGTAACGAGCAGTACTTC.

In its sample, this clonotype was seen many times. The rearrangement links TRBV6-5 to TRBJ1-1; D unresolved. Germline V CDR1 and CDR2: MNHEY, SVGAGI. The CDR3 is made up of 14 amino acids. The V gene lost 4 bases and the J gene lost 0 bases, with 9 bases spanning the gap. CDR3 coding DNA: TGTGCCAGCAGTTGGATGGGGATGAACACTGAAGCTTTCTTT. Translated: CASSWMGMNTEAFF.

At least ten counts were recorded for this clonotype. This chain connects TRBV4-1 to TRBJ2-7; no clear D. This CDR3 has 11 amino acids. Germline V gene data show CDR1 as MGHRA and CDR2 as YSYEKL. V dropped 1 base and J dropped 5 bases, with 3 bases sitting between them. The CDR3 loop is CASSQAHEQYF. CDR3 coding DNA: TGCGCCAGCAGCCAAGCTCACGAGCAGTACTTC.

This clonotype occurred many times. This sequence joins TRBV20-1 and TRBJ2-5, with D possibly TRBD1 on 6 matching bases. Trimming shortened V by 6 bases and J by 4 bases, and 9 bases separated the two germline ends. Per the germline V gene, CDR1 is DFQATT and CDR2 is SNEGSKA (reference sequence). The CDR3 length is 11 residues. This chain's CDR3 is CSAQGSETQYF. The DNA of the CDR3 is TGCAGTGCCCAGGGGTCAGAGACCCAGTACTTC.